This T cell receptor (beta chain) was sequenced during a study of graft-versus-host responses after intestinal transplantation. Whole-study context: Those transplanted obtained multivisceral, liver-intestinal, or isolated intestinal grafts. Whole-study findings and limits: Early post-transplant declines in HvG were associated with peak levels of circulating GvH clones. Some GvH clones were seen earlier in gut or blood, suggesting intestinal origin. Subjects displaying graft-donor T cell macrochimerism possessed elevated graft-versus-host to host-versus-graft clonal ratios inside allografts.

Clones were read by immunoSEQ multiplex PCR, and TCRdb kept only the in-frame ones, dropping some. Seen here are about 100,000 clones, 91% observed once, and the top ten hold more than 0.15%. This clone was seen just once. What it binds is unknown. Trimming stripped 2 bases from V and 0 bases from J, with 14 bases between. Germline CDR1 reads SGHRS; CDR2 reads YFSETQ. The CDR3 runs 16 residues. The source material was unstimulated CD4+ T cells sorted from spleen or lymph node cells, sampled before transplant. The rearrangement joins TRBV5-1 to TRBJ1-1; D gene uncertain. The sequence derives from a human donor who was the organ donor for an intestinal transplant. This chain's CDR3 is CASSLNLRKLNTEAFF. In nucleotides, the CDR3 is TGCGCCAGCAGCTTAAACCTCAGGAAATTGAACACTGAAGCTTTCTTT. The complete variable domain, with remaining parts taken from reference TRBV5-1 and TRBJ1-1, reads KAGVTQTPRYLIKTRGQQVTLSCSPISGHRSVSWYQQTPGQGLQFLFEYFSETQRNKGNFPGRFSGRQFSNSRSEMNVSTLELGDSALYLCASSLNLRKLNTEAFFGQGTRLTVV.